This T cell receptor beta chain was recovered during a study of OX40 agonist ivuxolimab in advanced cancers. For the study at large: Patients in dose escalation had liver, melanoma, kidney or head and neck cancers. Study-wide results and caveats: Average numbers of expanded clones were greater in CD8+ T cells than in CD4+.

As concerns this clone: Its antigen remains unknown.

Trimming stripped 1 base from V and 0 bases from J, with 10 bases between. The CDR3 has 17 amino acids. The germline V gene encodes CDR1 SGHTA and CDR2 FQGNSA. Autoimmune disease history or systemic immunosuppression led to patients being barred. Here immunoSEQ multiplex PCR was the method, and the copy in TCRdb shows in-frame clones only, minus some. This table has 45,000 or so clones, roughly 90% appearing once. The chain employs TRBV7-2 and TRBJ2-6; D tentatively fits TRBD1 or TRBD2 (5 bases each). The source of this sequence is an adult with an advanced solid tumor such as melanoma, head and neck, liver or kidney cancer. The starting material was CD4+ or CD8+ T cells sorted from blood, obtained in a trial of the OX40 agonist ivuxolimab. As DNA, the CDR3 is TGTGCCAGCAGCTTAGTAGGGGCGGGCTCTGGGGCCAACGTCCTGACTTTC. Translation gives CASSLVGAGSGANVLTF.